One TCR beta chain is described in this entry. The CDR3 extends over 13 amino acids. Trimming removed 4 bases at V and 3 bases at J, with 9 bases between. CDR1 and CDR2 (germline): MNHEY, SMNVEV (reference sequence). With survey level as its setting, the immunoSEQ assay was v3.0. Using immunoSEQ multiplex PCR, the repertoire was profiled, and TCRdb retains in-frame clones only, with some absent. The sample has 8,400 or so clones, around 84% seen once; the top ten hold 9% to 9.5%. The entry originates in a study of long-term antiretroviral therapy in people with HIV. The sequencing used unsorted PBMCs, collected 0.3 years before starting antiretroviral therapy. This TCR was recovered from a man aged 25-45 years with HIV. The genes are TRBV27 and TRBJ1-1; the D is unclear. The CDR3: CASSSRQDTEAFF. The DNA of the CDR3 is TGTGCCAGCAGTTCACGGCAAGACACTGAAGCTTTCTTT.